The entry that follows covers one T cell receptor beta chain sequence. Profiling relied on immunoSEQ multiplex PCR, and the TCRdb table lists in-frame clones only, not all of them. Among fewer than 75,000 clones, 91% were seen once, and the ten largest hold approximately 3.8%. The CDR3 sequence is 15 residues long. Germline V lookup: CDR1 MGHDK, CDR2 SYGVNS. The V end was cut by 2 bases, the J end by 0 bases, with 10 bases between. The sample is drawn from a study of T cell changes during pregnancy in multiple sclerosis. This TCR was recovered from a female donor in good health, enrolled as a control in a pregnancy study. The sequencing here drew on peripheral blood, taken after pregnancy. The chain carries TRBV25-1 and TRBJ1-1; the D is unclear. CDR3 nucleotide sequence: TGTGCCAGCAGTGAAGGGAGCTACATGAACACTGAAGCTTTCTTT. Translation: CASSEGSYMNTEAFF.